One and the same sample provided the 7 T cell receptor beta chains below, sequenced in a study of technical replicates of blood from a handful of donors. TCRdb's copy holds only in-frame clones and misses some; the assay was immunoSEQ multiplex PCR. Of approximately 49,000 clones listed, 92% are singletons. The sequencing sample was made of PBMCs. Every receptor here comes from a human donor in good health. Some clones in this sample may be carry-over from other donors' samples.

V is TRBV7-3 and J is TRBJ2-5, with D perhaps TRBD2 (6 bases). The CDR3 is 14 residues long. Trimming took off 2 bases at V and 5 bases at J, with 12 bases between the two ends. CDR1 and CDR2 (germline): SGHTA, FQGTGA. CDR3 region: CASSLGTSPETQYF. For the CDR3, the DNA is TGTGCCAGCAGCTTAGGTACTAGCCCCGAGACCCAGTACTTC.

V is TRBV30 and J is TRBJ1-2; TRBD1 aligns across 9 bases. Germline assignment: CDR1 GTSNPN and CDR2 SVGIG (reference sequence). The CDR3 runs 16 residues. With 2 bases clipped from V and 8 bases from J, the junction kept 15 bases outside the gene matches. CDR3 protein: CAWSPILQTGGLGYTF. Here the CDR3 DNA reads TGTGCCTGGAGTCCCATTCTACAGACAGGGGGGTTGGGCTACACCTTC.

The chain is built from TRBV5-6 and TRBJ1-2; 10 bases match TRBD1. Germline CDR1 is SGHDT and CDR2 is YYEEEE. CDR3 size: 15 residues. V shed 5 bases, J shed 5 bases, and the junction held 9 bases outside the gene matches. CDR3 loop: CASRYETGGGYGYTF. In DNA, the CDR3 is TGTGCCAGCAGATATGAGACAGGGGGCGGGTATGGCTACACCTTC.

This clone came up once. CDR3 DNA sequence: TGTGCCAGCAGTGAAGGTATGGCAGTCTATGGCTACACCTTC. Translating it yields CASSEGMAVYGYTF. This chain joins TRBV6-1 and TRBJ1-2; no definite D call. There are 14 residues in the CDR3. Trimming shortened V by 1 base and J by 4 bases, and 10 bases separated the two germline ends. Germline loops: CDR1 MNHNS, CDR2 SASEGT.

The J gene is TRBJ2-1, the V gene TRBV19, with 12 bases aligning to TRBD1. CDR1 LNHDA and CDR2 SQIVND come from the germline V gene (reference sequence). J was trimmed by 10 bases and V by 8 bases; bases with no gene match: 9. The CDR3 covers 14 residues. CDR3 in DNA: TGTGCCAGTTCCGGGACAGGGGGCCGGCGGGAGCAGTTCTTC. Its protein product is CASSGTGGRREQFF.

In its sample, this clone was seen once. V usage is TRBV5-1 and J usage is TRBJ2-3, with unresolved D. The CDR3 has 16 amino acids. CDR1 and CDR2 from the germline V gene are SGHRS and YFSETQ. Trimming left V 2 bases short and J 2 bases short, with 15 bases between. The chain's CDR3 is CASSFQVATPTDTQYF. CDR3 sequence (DNA): TGCGCCAGCAGCTTCCAAGTTGCTACCCCCACAGATACGCAGTATTTT.

The rearrangement joins TRBV6-4 to TRBJ2-7; a weak D match, TRBD1 (7 bases). This CDR3 has 13 amino acids. The V and J ends lost 1 base and 6 bases respectively, with 10 bases between them. The V gene's germline CDR1 is MRHNA and CDR2 SNTAGT. In DNA, the CDR3 is TGTGCCAGCAGTGACTTTCAGGGGGGCGAGCAGTACTTC. It translates to CASSDFQGGEQYF.